A single sample is the source of the 31 T cell receptor beta chains below, sequenced in a study of T cell responses to AZD1222 COVID-19 vaccine. Clones were read by immunoSEQ multiplex PCR, and TCRdb kept only the in-frame ones, dropping some. Found here are about 120,000 clones, approximately 83% of them singletons; the top ten hold roughly 3.8%. The source was peripheral blood, collected on day 0 of MenACWY control vaccination. The source is an adult in good health.

CDR3 nucleotide sequence: TGCGCCAGCAGCTCCCTGGGGACAGCCAACACTGAAGCTTTCTTT. This sequence encodes CASSSLGTANTEAFF. The genes are TRBV5-1 and TRBJ1-1, with 7 bases that match TRBD1. The CDR3 runs to 15 residues. Losses at the gene ends were 3 bases for V and 2 bases for J; bases not matched to a gene: 7. Germline CDR1 is SGHRS and CDR2 is YFSETQ.

The genes are TRBV18 and TRBJ1-4; the match to TRBD1 covers 9 bases. The CDR3 covers 15 residues. Germline CDR1 and CDR2: KGHSH and LQKENI. The V and J ends lost 3 bases and 7 bases, in that order; junction bases with no gene match: 6. The CDR3 spells CASSPRQGDREKLFF. In DNA, the CDR3 is TGTGCCAGCTCACCCCGACAGGGGGACCGTGAAAAACTGTTTTTT.

The J gene is TRBJ2-3, the V gene TRBV5-6; D is uncertain. Germline V gene lookup returns CDR1 SGHDT and CDR2 YYEEEE. Trimming left V 3 bases short and J 1 base short, with 6 bases between. This CDR3 region has 13 residues. The CDR3 sequence: CASSWWGTDTQYF. CDR3 coding DNA: TGTGCCAGCAGCTGGTGGGGCACAGATACGCAGTATTTT.

About this clone itself: Other DNA variants within this sample encode the same CDR3. The chain recombines TRBV24-1 with TRBJ2-3; the match to TRBD1 covers 7 bases. The CDR3 extends over 15 amino acids. J was trimmed by 0 bases and V by 2 bases; bases with no gene match: 1. From germline, CDR1 is KGHDR and CDR2 SFDVKD. The CDR3: CATSDWTGSTDTQYF. The CDR3 DNA reads as TGTGCCACCAGTGATTGGACAGGTAGCACAGATACGCAGTATTTT.

This chain uses TRBV15 with TRBJ2-1; possible D gene TRBD2, 5 bases. The germline V gene has CDR1 LNHNV and CDR2 YYDKDF (reference sequence). The CDR3 consists of 18 residues. Trimming stripped 2 bases from V and 7 bases from J, with 24 bases between. CDR3 DNA sequence: TGTGCCACCAGCAGACATTACTTCCGGGAACGGGGTTGGAATGAGCAGTTCTTC. Its protein is CATSRHYFRERGWNEQFF.

The chain joins TRBV28 to TRBJ1-4; D remains unclear. The CDR3 has 15 residues. V was clipped by 5 bases and J by 5 bases, with 15 bases between them. Germline V gene lookup returns CDR1 MDHEN and CDR2 SYDVKM. CDR3 bases: TGTGCCAGCAGTCCGGGCGGGTCTAGAAATGAAAAACTGTTTTTT. Translating gives CASSPGGSRNEKLFF.

This chain links TRBV5-5 with TRBJ1-5, with 8 bases identical to TRBD1. With 4 bases clipped from V and 10 bases from J, the junction kept 13 bases outside the gene matches. The CDR3 loop spans 15 amino acids. From germline, CDR1 is SGHKS and CDR2 YYEKEE (reference sequence). CDR3 protein: CASSASGTGIFPQHF. CDR3 coding DNA: TGTGCCAGCAGCGCCTCCGGGACAGGCATCTTTCCCCAGCATTTT.

The genes are TRBV30 and TRBJ1-2; D is ambiguous. This CDR3 is built from 12 residues. V was clipped by 2 bases and J by 4 bases, with 8 bases between them. Germline assignment: CDR1 GTSNPN and CDR2 SVGIG (reference sequence). The CDR3 sequence is CAWSPGPYGYTF. CDR3 nucleotides: TGTGCCTGGAGTCCAGGCCCCTATGGCTACACCTTC.

The V call is TRBV18, the J call TRBJ2-7; 12 bases map to TRBD1. V lost 3 bases to trimming and J lost 4 bases; unmatched junction nucleotides: 7. This CDR3 region has 16 residues. Germline V CDR1 and CDR2: KGHSH, LQKENI. The DNA for the CDR3 is TGTGCCAGCTCACCGCCCGGGACAGGGGGCAGGTACGAGCAGTACTTC. Translation: CASSPPGTGGRYEQYF.

This sequence joins TRBV7-2 and TRBJ1-1, with D maybe TRBD1 (5 bases). The CDR3 totals 13 residues. Trimming took off 5 bases at V and 10 bases at J, with 17 bases between the two ends. Germline loops: CDR1 SGHTA, CDR2 FQGNSA. In nucleotides, the CDR3 is TGTGCCAGCAGCGGATACGCAGGGTCTGTAGCTTTCTTT. Its protein product is CASSGYAGSVAFF.

This clone was seen a few times. The V call is TRBV5-4, the J call TRBJ2-7; weak D call: TRBD1 (6 bases). This CDR3 has 12 amino acids. In germline, CDR1 is SGHNT, CDR2 YYREEE (reference sequence). V gave up 3 bases and J gave up 2 bases, with 6 bases separating them. The CDR3 DNA follows: TGTGCCAGCAGCTGGGGGCCCTACGAGCAGTACTTC. It specifies CASSWGPYEQYF.

This chain joins TRBV5-1 and TRBJ2-7; 8 nucleotides match TRBD2. CDR1 is SGHRS, CDR2 YFSETQ, per germline. Trimming cost V 3 bases and J 2 bases; bases outside gene matches: 4. This CDR3 comprises 14 residues. The DNA of the CDR3 is TGCGCCAGCAGCTCCGGGGGGGTGCCCTACGAGCAGTACTTC. Its translation is CASSSGGVPYEQYF. The complete variable domain, with remaining parts taken from reference TRBV5-1 and TRBJ2-7, reads KAGVTQTPRYLIKTRGQQVTLSCSPISGHRSVSWYQQTPGQGLQFLFEYFSETQRNKGNFPGRFSGRQFSNSRSEMNVSTLELGDSALYLCASSSGGVPYEQYFGPGTRLTVT.

The gene calls are TRBV27 and TRBJ1-2; D remains unclear. Per the germline V gene, CDR1 is MNHEY and CDR2 is SMNVEV (reference sequence). The V and J ends lost 5 bases and 2 bases respectively, with 12 bases between them. This CDR3 spans 14 amino acids. In DNA form, the CDR3 reads TGTGCCAGCAGTCCTTACTCGGGGAACTATGGCTACACCTTC. This encodes CASSPYSGNYGYTF.

V and J are TRBV11-2 and TRBJ1-1; 7 bases agree with TRBD1. With 4 bases clipped from V and 6 bases from J, the junction kept 11 bases outside the gene matches. CDR1 is SGHAT, CDR2 FQNNGV, per germline. The CDR3 covers 15 residues. CDR3 sequence: CASSSLQGLRPEAFF. CDR3 DNA sequence: TGTGCCAGCAGCTCACTACAGGGGTTGCGCCCTGAAGCTTTCTTT. The complete variable domain, with remaining parts taken from reference TRBV11-2 and TRBJ1-1, reads EAGVAQSPRYKIIEKRQSVAFWCNPISGHATLYWYQQILGQGPKLLIQFQNNGVVDDSQLPKDRFSAERLKGVDSTLKIQPAKLEDSAVYLCASSSLQGLRPEAFFGQGTRLTVV.

The V gene is TRBV29-1, the J gene TRBJ1-1; 9 bases match TRBD1. J was trimmed by 11 bases and V by 7 bases; bases with no gene match: 17. This CDR3 spans 14 amino acids. CDR1 is SQVTM, CDR2 ANQGSEA, per germline. The CDR3 here is CSAQVTGQGGSAFF. DNA of the CDR3: TGCAGCGCTCAAGTAACGGGACAGGGAGGTTCGGCTTTCTTT.

This chain connects TRBV9 to TRBJ2-3, with 9 bases that match TRBD2. The germline V gene has CDR1 SGDLS and CDR2 YYNGEE. V shed 0 bases and J 0 bases; nucleotides not matched to a gene: 8. The CDR3 runs to 18 residues. DNA for the CDR3: TGTGCCAGCAGCGTAGAACCTGGCGGGGGGGGCAGCACAGATACGCAGTATTTT. It translates to CASSVEPGGGGSTDTQYF. Combining the CDR3 with reference TRBV9 and TRBJ2-3 gives the whole variable domain DSGVTQTPKHLITATGQRVTLRCSPRSGDLSVYWYQQSLDQGLQFLIQYYNGEERAKGNILERFSAQQFPDLHSELNLSSLELGDSALYFCASSVEPGGGGSTDTQYFGPGTRLTVL.

The chain has TRBV3-1 (or the pseudogene TRBV3-2) and TRBJ2-2, with D unclear. Between the trimmed V and J ends, which lost 4 bases and 3 bases, there was a span of 3 bases. The CDR3 consists of 12 residues. The germline CDR1 and CDR2 sequences are LGHDT and YNNKEL (reference sequence). The CDR3 loop reads CASSPYTGELFF. DNA of the CDR3: TGTGCCAGCAGCCCCTACACCGGGGAGCTGTTTTTT.

The chain carries TRBV5-1 and TRBJ1-4; D is unresolved. The CDR3 is 13 amino acids. CDR1 SGHRS and CDR2 YFSETQ come from the germline V gene. The V gene lost 0 bases and the J gene lost 8 bases, with 8 bases spanning the gap. In DNA form, the CDR3 reads TGCGCCAGCAGCTTGGGATTCACCGAAAAACTGTTTTTT. It is translated as CASSLGFTEKLFF. Looking up the rest from reference TRBV5-1 and TRBJ1-4 gives the full variable domain: KAGVTQTPRYLIKTRGQQVTLSCSPISGHRSVSWYQQTPGQGLQFLFEYFSETQRNKGNFPGRFSGRQFSNSRSEMNVSTLELGDSALYLCASSLGFTEKLFFGSGTQLSVL.

The table lists this clone with a count of one. The chain carries TRBV11-2 and TRBJ2-1, with 12 positions matching TRBD2. V gave up 2 bases and J gave up 9 bases; unmatched junction bases: 14. Germline V lookup: CDR1 SGHAT, CDR2 FQNNGV. This CDR3 contains 18 residues. In nucleotides, the CDR3 is TGTGCCAGCAGCTTAAGACTAGCGGGGGCGGCCGGGGTCCGTGAGCAGTTCTTC. Translated, it gives CASSLRLAGAAGVREQFF.

V usage is TRBV24-1 and J usage is TRBJ1-1; the D gene is possibly TRBD1 (5 bases). This CDR3 region has 16 residues. The V gene lost 0 bases and the J gene lost 8 bases, with 18 bases spanning the gap. Germline CDR1 is KGHDR and CDR2 is SFDVKD. The DNA of the CDR3 is TGTGCCACCAGTGATTTGTCCTTTCCCGGGACTGCAGAAGCTTTCTTT. Translation gives CATSDLSFPGTAEAFF.

The rearrangement links TRBV5-6 to TRBJ1-1; TRBD1 might be the D (6 bases). V was clipped by 4 bases and J by 10 bases, with 32 bases between them. The CDR3 runs 18 residues. Germline CDR1 reads SGHDT; CDR2 reads YYEEEE. The CDR3 sequence: CASSPGEQGLVTFSGAFF. CDR3 sequence (DNA): TGTGCCAGCAGCCCAGGGGAGCAAGGATTGGTCACCTTTAGTGGAGCTTTCTTT.

This clone was detected only once. This sequence joins TRBV6-2 or TRBV6-3 and TRBJ1-1; maybe TRBD1 (5 bases). The CDR3 length is 14 residues. The germline V gene encodes CDR1 MNHEY and CDR2 SVGEGT. V was cut by 6 bases and J by 5 bases, with 16 bases left in between. The CDR3 loop reads CASSPLTGITEAFF. The CDR3 coding sequence is TGTGCCAGCAGCCCCCTTACAGGAATTACTGAAGCTTTCTTT.

The chain links TRBV5-8 to TRBJ2-4, with 9 bases aligning to TRBD1. Losses at the gene ends were 4 bases for V and 9 bases for J; bases not matched to a gene: 8. The CDR3 has 14 residues. Germline CDR1 SGHTS, CDR2 YDEGEE. CDR3 in DNA: TGTGCCAGCAGCCCGGGGACAGGGCGGTTCATTCAGTACTTC. Translating it yields CASSPGTGRFIQYF.

The chain recombines TRBV5-1 with TRBJ1-2; possible D gene TRBD1, 6 bases. Germline V gene sequence: CDR1 SGHRS, CDR2 YFSETQ. The CDR3 is 14 residues long. Trimming removed 0 bases from V and 2 bases from J, with 8 bases in between. CDR3 sequence reads: CASSLEGQNYGYTF. CDR3 sequence (DNA): TGCGCCAGCAGCTTGGAAGGACAGAACTATGGCTACACCTTC.

The chain combines TRBV11-3 with TRBJ1-3, with D hard to call. The CDR3 is 13 amino acids. V lost 3 bases and J 2 bases, leaving 5 bases between the germline ends. Per germline, CDR1 SGHNT and CDR2 YENEEA. The DNA for the CDR3 is TGTGCCAGCAGCTTCTTCCCTGGAAACACCATATATTTT. Residues: CASSFFPGNTIYF.

The genes are TRBV11-2 and TRBJ2-7; D ambiguous. The V gene lost 5 bases and the J gene lost 1 base, with 15 bases spanning the gap. Germline V gene data show CDR1 as SGHAT and CDR2 as FQNNGV. This CDR3 contains 15 residues. CDR3 residues: CASSRSLGGSYEQYF. In DNA, the CDR3 is TGTGCCAGCAGCCGCTCTCTAGGTGGGTCCTACGAGCAGTACTTC.

This clone has a single count. This sequence joins TRBV5-4 and TRBJ2-1, with 7 bases lining up with TRBD2. The length of the CDR3 is 17 residues. Germline lookup yields CDR1 SGHNT and CDR2 YYREEE (reference sequence). With V trimmed by 4 bases and J by 6 bases, 16 bases remained unmatched. The CDR3 here is CASSPLPRTSYSNEQFF. CDR3 DNA sequence: TGTGCCAGCAGCCCTCTGCCCAGGACTAGTTATTCCAATGAGCAGTTCTTC.

The chain links TRBV9 to TRBJ2-5, with 14 bases matching TRBD2. CDR1 SGDLS and CDR2 YYNGEE come from the germline V gene. Trimming cost V 4 bases and J 5 bases; bases outside gene matches: 13. The CDR3 is 18 amino acids. CDR3 bases: TGTGCCAGCAGCCCCCGGACTAGCGGGGGGACGAAGCGCGAGACCCAGTACTTC. It specifies CASSPRTSGGTKRETQYF.

CDR3 protein: CASSLAYRGLRETQYF. The CDR3 coding sequence is TGTGCCAGCAGCTTAGCCTACAGGGGGCTAAGGGAGACCCAGTACTTC. This chain links TRBV11-1 with TRBJ2-5; the match to TRBD1 covers 9 bases. J gave up 5 bases and V 0 bases, and 7 bases lay outside the gene matches. Germline CDR1 is SGHAT and CDR2 is FQDESV (reference sequence). CDR3 length: 16 residues.

This sequence joins TRBV30 and TRBJ1-5; D is possibly TRBD1 (5 bases). The length of the CDR3 is 17 residues. Germline CDR1 and CDR2: GTSNPN and SVGIG (reference sequence). V was trimmed by 4 bases and J by 2 bases, leaving 21 bases between them. In DNA, the CDR3 is TGTGCCTGGACAAACCCATCCCCCTCACAGGGCAATCAGCCCCAGCATTTT. Protein: CAWTNPSPSQGNQPQHF.

This clone has just one count. The chain employs TRBV4-3 and TRBJ2-7, with D uncertain. Germline V gene data show CDR1 as LGHNA and CDR2 as YSLEER. CDR3 length equals 14 residues. V lost 1 base to trimming and J lost 0 bases, with 7 bases between them. The CDR3 coding sequence is TGCGCCAGCAGCCAAGGGATCAACTCCTACGAGCAGTACTTC. Protein: CASSQGINSYEQYF.